The 8 T cell receptor beta chains given below trace back to one sample, sequenced in a study of T cells in women clearing cervical HPV infection. The repertoire was sequenced with immunoSEQ multiplex PCR; TCRdb's copy has only in-frame clones and lacks some. The sample table sets out approximately 35,000 clones. The material sequenced was blood buffy coat. These receptors all come from a woman aged 18-70 years with a cervical HPV16 infection that either progressed to CIN3+ or cleared (not recorded which).

Turning to this clone: Coverage ceases 3 residues before the CDR3 finishes, and the germline J gene fills in the end. The chain combines TRBV7-2 with TRBJ1-1; D is unresolved. V lost 4 bases to trimming and J lost 3 bases, with 9 bases between them. Germline CDR1 SGHTA, CDR2 FQGNSA. CDR3 size: 13 residues. The CDR3 sequence is CASSYLRDTEAFF. The covered CDR3 bases are TGTGCCAGCAGCTACCTCCGGGACACTGAA. The variable domain in full, completed from reference TRBV7-2 and TRBJ1-1, reads GAGVSQSPSNKVTEKGKDVELRCDPISGHTALYWYRQSLGQGLEFLIYFQGNSAPDKSGLPSDRFSAERTGGSVSTLTIQRTQQEDSAVYLCASSYLRDTEAFFGQGTRLTVV.

Worth noting for this clone: The CDR3 end is not reached by the read, which stops 3 residues before it; the germline J gene fills it in. The rearrangement joins TRBV19 to TRBJ2-7; 11 positions agree with TRBD2. CDR3 length: 15 amino acids. CDR1 LNHDA and CDR2 SQIVND come from the germline V gene (reference sequence). J lost 6 bases, V lost 5 bases, and 9 bases had no gene match. The sequenced CDR3 bases are TGTGCCAGTAGTCCTACTAGCGGGAGTAGCTCCGAG. Amino acid sequence: CASSPTSGSSSE. The CDR3, in full, reads CASSPTSGSSSEQYF. The full variable domain, rest sourced from reference TRBV19 and TRBJ2-7, is DGGITQSPKYLFRKEGQNVTLSCEQNLNHDAMYWYRQDPGQGLRLIYYSQIVNDFQKGDIAEGYSVSREKKESFPLTVTSAQKNPTAFYLCASSPTSGSSSEQYFGPGTRLTVT.

In the case of this clone: The read is 3 residues too short to cover the CDR3 end, so that end is filled in from the germline J gene. This sequence joins TRBV20-1 and TRBJ1-1; the D gene is possibly TRBD1 (5 bases). Per germline, CDR1 DFQATT and CDR2 SNEGSKA (reference sequence). Trimming cost V 5 bases and J 0 bases, with 10 bases left between them. The CDR3 is 13 amino acids. The CDR3: CSALVQVNTEAFF. The part of the CDR3 DNA that was read is TGCAGTGCTCTCGTACAGGTGAACACTGAA.

A word on this clone: The CDR3 end lies 3 residues beyond the end of the read and is filled in from the germline J gene. This rearrangement joins TRBV2 to TRBJ1-3; TRBD1 agrees at 7 bases. V shed 4 bases, J shed 8 bases, and the junction held 5 bases outside the gene matches. CDR3 length equals 13 residues. CDR1 and CDR2 from the germline V gene are SNHLY and FYNNEI. This CDR3 reads CASSGNRGDTIYF. The covered CDR3 bases are TGTGCCAGCAGTGGAAACAGGGGAGACACC.

As concerns this clone: The read stops 3 residues short of the end of the CDR3; the missing end is completed from the germline J gene. V and J are TRBV11-2 and TRBJ1-2, with 8 bases that match TRBD1. CDR1 is SGHAT and CDR2 is FQNNGV in the germline V gene. The CDR3 sequence is 15 residues long. Trimming removed 4 bases from V and 7 bases from J; junction bases left unmatched: 11. The part of the CDR3 DNA that was read is TGTGCCAGCAGCTCTCTACAGGGGGTAGTTGCTGGC. Translating it yields CASSSLQGVVAG. The CDR3 in its entirety is CASSSLQGVVAGYTF. Filled out from reference TRBV11-2 and TRBJ1-2, the complete variable domain reads EAGVAQSPRYKIIEKRQSVAFWCNPISGHATLYWYQQILGQGPKLLIQFQNNGVVDDSQLPKDRFSAERLKGVDSTLKIQPAKLEDSAVYLCASSSLQGVVAGYTFGSGTRLTVV.

With regard to this clone: The read ends 3 residues before the CDR3 terminus; that terminus is restored from the germline J gene. The V and J genes are TRBV7-3 and TRBJ2-1, with 11 nucleotides matching TRBD2. Germline assignment: CDR1 SGHTA and CDR2 FQGTGA. This CDR3 has 16 amino acids. The junction had 8 bases not matched to a gene; V was cut back by 5 bases and J by 5 bases. The sequenced part of the CDR3 DNA is TGTGCCAGCAGCCCCCAGCCGGGACTAGCGGACAATGAG. Protein: CASSPQPGLADNE. Given in full, the CDR3 is CASSPQPGLADNEQFF.

In regard to this clone: Coverage ceases 3 residues before the CDR3 finishes, and the germline J gene fills in the end. The V gene is TRBV18, the J gene TRBJ1-2; 9 nucleotides match TRBD1. This CDR3 has 14 amino acids. Germline V CDR1 and CDR2: KGHSH, LQKENI. The CDR3 bases that were read are TGTGCCAGCTGCTACGGGACAGGGACCTACGAC. Its translation is CASCYGTGTYD. The complete CDR3 reads CASCYGTGTYDYTF.

In regard to this clone: The read stops 3 residues short of the end of the CDR3; the missing end is completed from the germline J gene. The chain recombines TRBV20-1 with TRBJ2-5, with a possible D match to TRBD1 (6 bases). There are 13 residues in the CDR3. Trimming removed 1 base at V and 5 bases at J, with 11 bases between. Germline assignment: CDR1 DFQATT and CDR2 SNEGSKA (reference sequence). CDR3 DNA, as far as it was read: TGCAGTGCTAGAGTTCCAGGGGAGGAGACC. It specifies CSARVPGEET. The CDR3 in its entirety is CSARVPGEETQYF.